The T cell receptor beta chain under discussion was sequenced for a study of Ad26.COV2.S vaccination and SARS-CoV-2 variants. Assay used: immunoSEQ multiplex PCR; TCRdb lists only in-frame clones, some missing. The table includes about 400,000 clones, about 89% detected once. Overall study results and limits: Researchers cautioned that TCR breadth and depth analyses may have underestimated total T cell responses. Considerable breadth of spike-specific CD8+ and CD4+ T cell responses has reportedly been documented following vaccination.

As regards this clone: No antigen is known for it.

Treatment defined: 19 received Ad26.COV2.S at low or high dose, single or two shots; roughly five received placebo; per-sample allocation not given. Sampling occurred on day 63 after the first vaccine or placebo injection. Specimen: peripheral blood, collected in a trial of Ad26.COV2.S vaccine versus placebo. This TCR was sampled from a person between 18 and 59 years old who received the Ad26.COV2.S COVID-19 vaccine or a placebo.

The CDR3 spells CASSNGPRTSGANVLTF. Here the CDR3 DNA reads TGCGCCAGCAGCAACGGACCGCGAACTTCTGGGGCCAACGTCCTGACTTTC. The chain carries TRBV5-1 and TRBJ2-6; D is unclear. Germline loops: CDR1 SGHRS, CDR2 YFSETQ. The CDR3 has 17 residues. Trimming stripped 4 bases from V and 1 base from J, with 15 bases between.